Listed below are T cell receptor beta chains from one sample, sequenced in a study. A single record per CDR3 protein comes from TCRdb applying MiXCR to the 5' RACE reads. This sample has under 65,000 distinct CDR3 sequences; more than 25% occur once, and the top ten carry around 3.1%. Sequenced sample: tumor-infiltrating memory CD4+ T cells sorted from the breast tumor. These receptors all stem from a female donor with breast cancer. Each CDR3 is given with its conserved first and last residue. The D gene is left open where the match is weak. The listing skips clone size in some rows; elsewhere it reads once, few, many or a size class.

V	size	J	D	DNA	CDR3
TRBV3-1	.	TRBJ2-6	.	TGTGCCAGCAGCCAAGTCACTGGGGCCAACGTCCTGACTTTC	CASSQVTGANVLTF
TRBV28	few	TRBJ2-7	.	TGTGCCAGCAGTTTAAAAGATTACGAGCAGTACTTC	CASSLKDYEQYF
TRBV9	few	TRBJ2-3	TRBD2	TGTGCCAGCAGCGAGAGACTAGCAAGAGATACGCAGTATTTT	CASSERLARDTQYF
TRBV20-1	.	TRBJ2-7	TRBD2	TGCAGTGCTAGACCCTATTCTAGCGGGAGTGCCTACGAGCAGTACTTC	CSARPYSSGSAYEQYF
TRBV7-2	.	TRBJ2-6	TRBD1	TGTGCCAGCAGCTTGATCCGGGACAGTGCATCTGGGGCCAACGTCCTGACTTTC	CASSLIRDSASGANVLTF
TRBV6-2/TRBV6-3	.	TRBJ2-7	.	TGTGCCAGCAGGGGTTTCTACGAGCAGTACTTC	CASRGFYEQYF
TRBV7-2	.	TRBJ1-1	.	TGTGCCAGCAGCTTAATGGGCGACACTGAAGCTTTCTTT	CASSLMGDTEAFF
TRBV5-1	.	TRBJ1-4	.	TGCGCCAGCACTCGTGAGGGGACGGTAAATGAAAAACTGTTTTTT	CASTREGTVNEKLFF
TRBV6-1	medium-sized	TRBJ1-1	.	TGTGCCAGCAGTGACCGCCCGGGGATAAAAGCTTTCTTT	CASSDRPGIKAFF
TRBV29-1	medium-sized	TRBJ1-1	.	TGCAGCCCGACCACAGAGTTGAACACTGAAGCTTTCTTT	CSPTTELNTEAFF
TRBV6-5	few	TRBJ1-1	.	TGTGCCAGCAGTTCCCTCGGGGGGGCGAGTGAAGCTTTCTTT	CASSSLGGASEAFF
TRBV4-1	.	TRBJ1-5	.	TGCGCCAGCAGCCAAGGACTCAGGAGCAATCAGCCCCAGCATTTT	CASSQGLRSNQPQHF
TRBV7-8	few	TRBJ1-2	TRBD1	TGTGCCAGCAGCCCCCGGGACAGGGGGCGCGACGGCTATGGCTACACCTTC	CASSPRDRGRDGYGYTF
TRBV24-1	.	TRBJ2-5	.	TGTGCCACCAGTGACCCCGGACCCTATCAGGAGACCCAGTACTTC	CATSDPGPYQETQYF
TRBV5-1	.	TRBJ2-3	TRBD2	TGCGCCAGCAGCGGACTAGCGGGAGAAACAGATACGCAGTATTTT	CASSGLAGETDTQYF
TRBV6-1	.	TRBJ1-2	.	TGTGCCAGCAGTGAATCGGGGGTTTATGGCTACACCTTC	CASSESGVYGYTF
TRBV5-1	.	TRBJ2-3	TRBD2	TGCGCCAGCAGCTTGGGGGACTACACAGATACGCAGTATTTT	CASSLGDYTDTQYF
TRBV6-2/TRBV6-3	.	TRBJ2-7	TRBD1	TGTGCCAGCACATCGCGGGACAGGGGCTACGAGCAGTACTTC	CASTSRDRGYEQYF
TRBV9	.	TRBJ2-3	TRBD2	TGTGCCGCCCAGCAGGGACTAGCAGATACGCAGTATTTT	CAAQQGLADTQYF
TRBV7-9	few	TRBJ2-2	.	TGTGCCAGCAGCTTTCGCAGGGCAACCACCGGGGAGCTGTTTTTT	CASSFRRATTGELFF
TRBV6-2/TRBV6-3	few	TRBJ1-5	.	TGTGCCAGCAGTGGCAGCTTCAATCAGCCCCAGCATTTT	CASSGSFNQPQHF
TRBV28	.	TRBJ1-1	.	TGTGCCAGCAGTTTCAAAATGAGTGAAGCTTTCTTT	CASSFKMSEAFF
TRBV6-1	few	TRBJ1-5	TRBD1	TGTGCCAGCAGTGCCCAGGGGGTAGCAGGGCAGCCCCAGCATTTT	CASSAQGVAGQPQHF
TRBV9	.	TRBJ2-2	.	TGTGCCAGCAGCGTAGAAGGCCGGAACACCGGGGAGCCGTTTTTT	CASSVEGRNTGEPFF
TRBV5-1	medium-sized	TRBJ1-2	.	TGCGCCAGCAGCTTGGAGGTGGGCACCGTCGATGGCTACACCTTC	CASSLEVGTVDGYTF
TRBV11-1	.	TRBJ1-2	TRBD1	TGTGCCAGCAGCAAAACGGGACAGGGACTCTATGGCTACACCTTC	CASSKTGQGLYGYTF
TRBV15	few	TRBJ1-5	.	TGTGCCACCAGCAGAGATGGTCGGGGCTATAATCAGCCCCAGCATTTT	CATSRDGRGYNQPQHF
TRBV28	few	TRBJ1-5	.	TGTGCCAGCAGTTTACAACAGGGCCATCAGCCCCAGCATTTT	CASSLQQGHQPQHF
TRBV20-1	few	TRBJ2-1	.	TGCAGTGCTAGAGATGGACGGGAGCTCAATGAGCAGTTCTTC	CSARDGRELNEQFF
TRBV9	.	TRBJ1-2	TRBD1	TGTGCCAGCAGCACCAGGACAGGTGGATTCTATGGCTACACCTTC	CASSTRTGGFYGYTF
TRBV10-2	.	TRBJ1-5	.	TGCGCCAGCAGTGAGTATCCCGGCGGTCAGCCCCAGCATTTT	CASSEYPGGQPQHF
TRBV7-2	.	TRBJ1-5	.	TGTGCCAGCAGCTTAGCAGGGGGATTTAATCAGCCCCAGCATTTT	CASSLAGGFNQPQHF
TRBV5-1	few	TRBJ1-2	.	TGCGCCAGCAGTGTGACAGCGGGGTTTTATGGCTACACCTTC	CASSVTAGFYGYTF
TRBV6-5	many	TRBJ1-2	.	TGTGCCAGCAGTTACGACAGAGGCTATGGCTACACCTTC	CASSYDRGYGYTF
TRBV28	few	TRBJ2-5	.	TGTGCCAGCAGAGGGACATCGGCGACCCAGTACTTC	CASRGTSATQYF
TRBV5-4	.	TRBJ2-1	TRBD2	TGTGCCAGCAGCCCGGGGGGGGCGGGGGCCTACAATGAGCAGTTCTTC	CASSPGGAGAYNEQFF
TRBV20-1	.	TRBJ2-7	.	TGCAGTGCTCGCCGGGACACCGGCTCCTACGAGCAGTACTTC	CSARRDTGSYEQYF
TRBV7-2	.	TRBJ2-2	.	TGTGCCAGCAGCTCTTCGGGGAACGGGGAGCTGTTTTTT	CASSSSGNGELFF
TRBV29-1	few	TRBJ2-3	.	TGCAGCGTTGTCATCCCTGGGCGGGGATACACAGATACGCAGTATTTT	CSVVIPGRGYTDTQYF
TRBV5-1	few	TRBJ1-3	.	TGCGCCAGCAGCTTGGATCCGGCAGGAAACACCATATATTTT	CASSLDPAGNTIYF
TRBV6-2/TRBV6-3	few	TRBJ2-3	TRBD1	TGCGCCAGCACTATGGGACAGATCACAGATACGCAGTATTTT	CASTMGQITDTQYF
TRBV20-1	.	TRBJ1-6	.	TGCAGTGCTAGCAGGGACCTTAATTCACCCCTCCACTTT	CSASRDLNSPLHF
TRBV7-2	.	TRBJ1-3	.	TGTGCCAGCAGCTTACCCCTTGGGGTGGGTGGAAACACCATATATTTT	CASSLPLGVGGNTIYF
TRBV10-3	few	TRBJ1-5	.	TGTGCCATCAGTGAGAGCAATCAGCCCCAGCATTTT	CAISESNQPQHF